Here is one T cell receptor beta chain with its context. The table came from immunoSEQ multiplex PCR; TCRdb's copy has only in-frame clones and leaves some out. The data show about 140,000 clones, roughly 89% seen once. This specimen belongs to a study of control samples from healthy donors and cancer patients. The sample taken for sequencing was blood. This clonotype was obtained from a young man in good health.

The DNA of the CDR3 is TGTGCCAGTAGTATCGACAGGGTCGGAGGCTACACCTTC. It specifies CASSIDRVGGYTF. V and J are TRBV19 and TRBJ1-2; TRBD1 matches at 7 bases. The germline CDR1 and CDR2 sequences are LNHDA and SQIVND (reference sequence). Unmatched junction bases numbered 6, after V lost 3 bases and J lost 8 bases. The length of the CDR3 is 13 residues. The variable domain in full, with the rest retrieved from reference TRBV19 and TRBJ1-2, is DGGITQSPKYLFRKEGQNVTLSCEQNLNHDAMYWYRQDPGQGLRLIYYSQIVNDFQKGDIAEGYSVSREKKESFPLTVTSAQKNPTAFYLCASSIDRVGGYTFGSGTRLTVV.